This TCR beta chain was identified during a study of blood T cell repertoires in COVID-19. Study details: COVID-19 samples, acute and convalescent, were from the United States, Italy and Spain. Nucleic acid was either cDNA or gDNA, and it came from T cells, B-cell-depleted T cells, or PBMCs.

A single count supports this clone. Authors' data handling: Amplifying reference gene primers gave estimates of nucleated cell counts. TCRdb's copy holds only in-frame clones and misses some; the assay was immunoSEQ multiplex PCR. V and J calls and clone size come straight from that table; D and trimming were deduced from the DNA. Here the sample spans 200,000 to 300,000 clones, around 80% being singletons. This receptor was obtained from a man in his 60s with acute or convalescent COVID-19. Material: peripheral blood.

CDR3 region: CASSYSKTRTDYEQYF. The CDR3 DNA is TGTGCCAGCAGTTACTCGAAAACTAGGACGGACTACGAGCAGTACTTC. The genes are TRBV6-5 and TRBJ2-7; possibly TRBD2 for D (5 bases). Looked up from germline, CDR1 is MNHEY and CDR2 is SVGAGI. The CDR3 has 16 amino acids. Trimming took off 0 bases at V and 3 bases at J, with 15 bases between the two ends.